This T cell receptor beta chain was sequenced during a study of CD8 T cells in Susac syndrome. When the RNA was reverse transcribed, random hexamers were used with an input of roughly 0.45 to 1 ug. TCRdb reprocessed the immunoSEQ multiplex PCR reads via MiXCR and lists one record per CDR3 protein. The data contain a few hundred thousand distinct CDR3 sequences, around 93% of them singletons. V dropped 0 bases and J dropped 4 bases, with 12 bases sitting between them. The CDR3 contains 15 residues. CDR1 is KGHSH and CDR2 is LQKENI in the germline V gene. This clonotype was counted a single time. TCR beta was sequenced from blood CD8+ and CD4+ T cells. Negative isolation was used for CD8+ and CD4+ T cells and FACS enrichment for TEMRA cells.

The clonotype comes from a human donor with multiple sclerosis. Material for sequencing was CD4+ T cells from PBMCs. The chain links TRBV18 to TRBJ2-5; D may be TRBD1 or TRBD2 (5 bases each). The CDR3: CASSPPSGTGETQYF. The DNA of the CDR3 is TGTGCCAGCTCACCACCGTCGGGGACGGGAGAGACCCAGTACTTC. Full variable domain (outside the CDR3, taken from reference TRBV18 and TRBJ2-5): NAGVMQNPRHLVRRRGQEARLRCSPMKGHSHVYWYRQLPEEGLKFMVYLQKENIIDESGMPKERFSAEFPKEGPSILRIQQVVRGDSAAYFCASSPPSGTGETQYFGPGTRLLVL.